The rows below give T cell receptor beta chains drawn from one sample of a study of spatial heterogeneity in lung cancer. Using its own MiXCR run on the 5' RACE reads, TCRdb lists one record per CDR3 protein. The sample carries 40,000 to 50,000 distinct CDR3 sequences, approximately 7.6% recorded once. The sample here was PBMCs, taken at surgery. These receptors were collected from a female donor with early-stage non-small cell lung cancer. Each CDR3 is given with its conserved first and last residue. The D gene is left open where the match is weak. Size tells how often a clone was seen (once, few, many) or the class of an expanded clone, and some rows leave it out.

NA	TRBJ1-6	TRBV7-2	NA	TGTGCCAGCAGCCTCACGGACGGGTTTTCACCCCTCCACTTT	CASSLTDGFSPLHF
many	TRBJ2-7	TRBV28	TRBD1	TGTGCCAGCAGTTTGTACGTGACAGGGGTCTCCTACGAGCAGTACTTC	CASSLYVTGVSYEQYF
few	TRBJ2-7	TRBV12-3/TRBV12-4	TRBD1	TGTGCCAGCAGTTCCGGACAGGGATGGTCCTACGAGCAGTACTTC	CASSSGQGWSYEQYF
few	TRBJ2-1	TRBV19	TRBD1	TGTGCCAGTAGTAACAGGGGAAATGAGCAGTTCTTC	CASSNRGNEQFF
few	TRBJ2-3	TRBV6-5	TRBD1	TGTGCCAGCAGTCGACAGGGACCCCGCGGCACAGATACGCAGTATTTT	CASSRQGPRGTDTQYF
few	TRBJ2-7	TRBV7-1	TRBD2	TGTGCCAGCAGTCTCACCGCGGGACTAGGGGGCTACGAGCAGTACTTC	CASSLTAGLGGYEQYF
many	TRBJ1-6	TRBV19	NA	TGTGCCAGTAGTGACTGGGGGAACAATTCACCCCTCCACTTT	CASSDWGNNSPLHF
many	TRBJ1-6	TRBV6-1	NA	TGTGCCAGCGCTATAGGACGGGGGGGGGTGAATAATTCACCCCTCCACTTT	CASAIGRGGVNNSPLHF
NA	TRBJ2-2	TRBV5-1	NA	TGCGCCAGCAGCTTGGCCACATCGATCCGCACCGGGGAGCTGTTTTTT	CASSLATSIRTGELFF
many	TRBJ2-1	TRBV27	TRBD2	TGTGCCAGCAGTTCCGGGACTAGCTCCTACAATGAGCAGTTCTTC	CASSSGTSSYNEQFF
few	TRBJ2-1	TRBV6-1	NA	TGTGCCAGAGTGAGGAGGGAGAGCTCCTACAATGAGCAGTTCTTC	CARVRRESSYNEQFF
few	TRBJ2-7	TRBV7-6	NA	TGTGCCAGCAGCCCCAGGGCAGGACTCTACGAGCAGTACTTC	CASSPRAGLYEQYF
many	TRBJ2-7	TRBV27	NA	TGTGCCAGCAGTTTACGGACCGGCTACGAGCAGTACTTC	CASSLRTGYEQYF
many	TRBJ1-4	TRBV10-3	NA	TGTGCCATGAGTGGGGATAATGAAAAACTGTTTTTT	CAMSGDNEKLFF
many	TRBJ2-5	TRBV12-3/TRBV12-4	NA	TGTGCCAGCAGTTTCTCCGCAGGACAAGAGACCCAGTACTTC	CASSFSAGQETQYF
NA	TRBJ2-3	TRBV12-3/TRBV12-4	NA	TGTGCCAGCCGGGGAACACAGTTGGGTACGCAGTATTTT	CASRGTQLGTQYF
many	TRBJ2-3	TRBV6-6	TRBD2	TGTGCCAGCAGACGAGGGACTAGCGGGGGGCATATTGCAGATACGCAGTATTTT	CASRRGTSGGHIADTQYF
NA	TRBJ2-3	TRBV7-3	NA	TGTGCCAGCAGCTCCAAGCTGTCAGATACGCAGTATTTT	CASSSKLSDTQYF
many	TRBJ2-3	TRBV29-1	TRBD1	TGCAGCGTTGATTACAGGGGGCGCGGGAATACGCAGTATTTT	CSVDYRGRGNTQYF
many	TRBJ1-2	TRBV7-8	TRBD1	TGTGCCAGCAGCTCTAGGGGGGACAGGGGTGCTGGCTACACCTTC	CASSSRGDRGAGYTF
few	TRBJ2-7	TRBV2	TRBD2	TGTGCCAGCAGTGATCTCGGGGGGGCTCGACCCTACGAGCAGTACTTC	CASSDLGGARPYEQYF
many	TRBJ2-7	TRBV7-9	TRBD1	TGTGCCAGCAGTCCCGGGACAGGGCCCGAGCAGTACTTC	CASSPGTGPEQYF
NA	TRBJ1-1	TRBV7-9	NA	TGTGCCAGCAGCTTAGGGGGCGGGAGGAACACTGAAGCTTTCTTT	CASSLGGGRNTEAFF
many	TRBJ2-1	TRBV7-3	TRBD2	TGTGCCAGCAGCGGTTGGACTAGCGGGGGGGCGGATGAGCAGTTCTTC	CASSGWTSGGADEQFF